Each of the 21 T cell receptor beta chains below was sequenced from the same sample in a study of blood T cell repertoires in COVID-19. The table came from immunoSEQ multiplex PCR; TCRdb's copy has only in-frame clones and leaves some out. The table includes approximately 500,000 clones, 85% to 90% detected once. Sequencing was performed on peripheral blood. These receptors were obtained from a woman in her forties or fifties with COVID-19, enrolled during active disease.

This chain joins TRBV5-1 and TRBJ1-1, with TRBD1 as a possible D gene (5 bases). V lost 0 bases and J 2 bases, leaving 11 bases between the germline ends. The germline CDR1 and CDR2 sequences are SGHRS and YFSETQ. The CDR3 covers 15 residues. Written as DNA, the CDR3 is TGCGCCAGCAGCTTGGAGGCCAGGGAAAACACTGAAGCTTTCTTT. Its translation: CASSLEARENTEAFF.

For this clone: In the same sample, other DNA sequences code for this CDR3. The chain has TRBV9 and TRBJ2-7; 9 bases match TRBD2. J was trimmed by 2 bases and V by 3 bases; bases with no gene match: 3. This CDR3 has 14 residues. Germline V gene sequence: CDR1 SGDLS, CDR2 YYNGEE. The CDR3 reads CASSGGGATYEQYF. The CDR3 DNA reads TGTGCCAGCAGCGGCGGGGGGGCCACCTACGAGCAGTACTTC. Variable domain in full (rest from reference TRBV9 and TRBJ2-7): DSGVTQTPKHLITATGQRVTLRCSPRSGDLSVYWYQQSLDQGLQFLIQYYNGEERAKGNILERFSAQQFPDLHSELNLSSLELGDSALYFCASSGGGATYEQYFGPGTRLTVT.

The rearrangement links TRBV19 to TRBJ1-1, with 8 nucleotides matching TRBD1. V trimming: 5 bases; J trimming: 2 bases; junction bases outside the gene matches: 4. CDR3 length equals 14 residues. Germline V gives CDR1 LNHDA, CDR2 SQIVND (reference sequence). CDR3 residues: CASSRQGINTEAFF. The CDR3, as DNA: TGTGCCAGTAGTCGACAGGGGATAAACACTGAAGCTTTCTTT.

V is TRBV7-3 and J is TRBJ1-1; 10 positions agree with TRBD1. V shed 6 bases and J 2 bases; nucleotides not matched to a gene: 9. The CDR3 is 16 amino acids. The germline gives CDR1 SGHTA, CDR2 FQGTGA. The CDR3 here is CASSFPGTGDNTEAFF. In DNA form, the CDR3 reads TGTGCCAGCAGTTTTCCCGGGACAGGGGATAACACTGAAGCTTTCTTT.

CDR3 region: CASSTHRQSYEQYF. In nucleotides, the CDR3 is TGTGCCAGCAGCACCCACCGACAGTCCTACGAGCAGTACTTC. The genes are TRBV7-2 and TRBJ2-7, with D tentatively TRBD1 (5 bases). Germline V lookup: CDR1 SGHTA, CDR2 FQGNSA. The length of the CDR3 is 14 residues. V was trimmed by 5 bases and J by 1 base, leaving 12 bases between them. The variable domain in full, with the rest retrieved from reference TRBV7-2 and TRBJ2-7, is GAGVSQSPSNKVTEKGKDVELRCDPISGHTALYWYRQSLGQGLEFLIYFQGNSAPDKSGLPSDRFSAERTGGSVSTLTIQRTQQEDSAVYLCASSTHRQSYEQYFGPGTRLTVT.

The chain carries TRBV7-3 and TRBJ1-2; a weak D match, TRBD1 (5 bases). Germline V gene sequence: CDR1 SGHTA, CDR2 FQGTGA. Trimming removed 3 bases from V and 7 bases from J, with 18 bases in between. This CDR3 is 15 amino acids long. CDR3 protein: CASSFDGGSHRGYTF. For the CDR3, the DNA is TGTGCCAGCAGCTTCGATGGGGGGTCTCATCGTGGCTACACCTTC. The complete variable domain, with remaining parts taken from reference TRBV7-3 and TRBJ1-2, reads GAGVSQTPSNKVTEKGKYVELRCDPISGHTALYWYRQSLGQGPEFLIYFQGTGAADDSGLPNDRFFAVRPEGSVSTLKIQRTERGDSAVYLCASSFDGGSHRGYTFGSGTRLTVV.

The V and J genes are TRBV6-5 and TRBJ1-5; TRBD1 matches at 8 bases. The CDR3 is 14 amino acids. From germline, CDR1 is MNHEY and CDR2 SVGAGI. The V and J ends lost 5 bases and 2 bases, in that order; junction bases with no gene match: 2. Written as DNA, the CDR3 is TGTGCCAGCAGTCCACAGGGGGGCAATCAGCCCCAGCATTTT. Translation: CASSPQGGNQPQHF.

The CDR3 loop is CASSLAAGKSYEQYF. The CDR3 coding sequence is TGTGCCAGCAGTTTAGCAGCGGGGAAATCCTACGAGCAGTACTTC. This chain joins TRBV27 and TRBJ2-7; TRBD2 aligns across 7 bases. After removal of 2 bases from V and 1 base from J, the junction contained 5 bases not matched to a gene. The germline V gene encodes CDR1 MNHEY and CDR2 SMNVEV (reference sequence). CDR3 length: 15 residues.

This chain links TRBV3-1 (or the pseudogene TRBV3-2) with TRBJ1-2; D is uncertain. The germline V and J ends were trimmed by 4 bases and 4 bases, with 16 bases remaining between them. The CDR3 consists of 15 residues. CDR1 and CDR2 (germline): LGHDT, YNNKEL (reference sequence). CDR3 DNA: TGTGCCAGCAGCCCTCTAAGGACTGCCCTCTATGGCTACACCTTC. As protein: CASSPLRTALYGYTF.

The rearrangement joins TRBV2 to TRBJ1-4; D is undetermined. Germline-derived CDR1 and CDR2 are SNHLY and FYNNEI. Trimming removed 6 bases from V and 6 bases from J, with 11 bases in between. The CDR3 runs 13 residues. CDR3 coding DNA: TGTGCCAGCAGCATCCCACGAGATGAAAAACTGTTTTTT. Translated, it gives CASSIPRDEKLFF.

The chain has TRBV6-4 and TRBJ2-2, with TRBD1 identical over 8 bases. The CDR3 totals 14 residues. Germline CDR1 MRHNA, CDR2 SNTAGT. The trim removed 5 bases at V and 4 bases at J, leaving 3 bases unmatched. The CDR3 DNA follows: TGTGCCAGCAGTACAGGGGGTAGCACCGGGGAGCTGTTTTTT. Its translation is CASSTGGSTGELFF.

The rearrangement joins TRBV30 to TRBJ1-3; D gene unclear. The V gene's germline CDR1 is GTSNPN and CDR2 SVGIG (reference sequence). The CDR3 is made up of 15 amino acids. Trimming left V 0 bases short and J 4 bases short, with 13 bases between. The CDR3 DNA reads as TGTGCCTGGAGTGTAAGTCAAGGGAGCGGAAACACCATATATTTT. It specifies CAWSVSQGSGNTIYF.

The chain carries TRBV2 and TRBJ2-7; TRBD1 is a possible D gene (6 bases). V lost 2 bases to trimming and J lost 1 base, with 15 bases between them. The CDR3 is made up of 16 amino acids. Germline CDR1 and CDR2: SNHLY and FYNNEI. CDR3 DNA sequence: TGTGCCAGCAGTGAATCGATAAGGGGGAGTTCCTACGAGCAGTACTTC. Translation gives CASSESIRGSSYEQYF.

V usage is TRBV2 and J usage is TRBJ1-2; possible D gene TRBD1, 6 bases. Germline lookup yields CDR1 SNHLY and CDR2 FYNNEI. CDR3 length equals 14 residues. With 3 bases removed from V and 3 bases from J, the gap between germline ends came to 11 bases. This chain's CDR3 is CASSDDRRDYGYTF. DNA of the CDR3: TGTGCCAGCAGTGACGACAGGCGAGACTATGGCTACACCTTC.

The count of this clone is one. CDR3 DNA: TGCAGCGCTGGAGAGCATGCGACTAATGAAAAACTGTTTTTT. Residues: CSAGEHATNEKLFF. The rearrangement joins TRBV29-1 to TRBJ1-4, with D unresolved. The CDR3 runs 14 residues. V shed 7 bases and J shed 2 bases, with 14 bases lying between them. Per germline, CDR1 SQVTM and CDR2 ANQGSEA.

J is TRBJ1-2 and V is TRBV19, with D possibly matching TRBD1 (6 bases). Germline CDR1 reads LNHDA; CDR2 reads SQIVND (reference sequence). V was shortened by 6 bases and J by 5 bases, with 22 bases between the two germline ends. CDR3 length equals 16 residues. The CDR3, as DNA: TGTGCCAGTAGGAGGCTAACAGGGACCCCACAATATGGCTACACCTTC. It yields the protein CASRRLTGTPQYGYTF.

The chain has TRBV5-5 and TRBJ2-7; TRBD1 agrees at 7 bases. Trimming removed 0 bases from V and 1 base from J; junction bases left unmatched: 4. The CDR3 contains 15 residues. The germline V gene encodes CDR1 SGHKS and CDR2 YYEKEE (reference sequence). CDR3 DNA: TGTGCCAGCAGCTTGGAGACAGGGTTATCCTACGAGCAGTACTTC. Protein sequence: CASSLETGLSYEQYF.

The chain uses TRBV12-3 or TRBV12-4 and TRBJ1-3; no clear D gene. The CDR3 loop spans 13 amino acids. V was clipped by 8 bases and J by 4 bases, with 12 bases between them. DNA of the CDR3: TGTGCCAGCGGGAGTTCGAGGGGAAACACCATATATTTT. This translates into CASGSSRGNTIYF.

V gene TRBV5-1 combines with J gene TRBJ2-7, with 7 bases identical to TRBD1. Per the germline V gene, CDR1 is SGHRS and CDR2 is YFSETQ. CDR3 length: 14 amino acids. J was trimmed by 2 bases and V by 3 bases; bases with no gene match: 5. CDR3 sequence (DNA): TGCGCCAGCAGCTCCGGGACAGCTCCCTACGAGCAGTACTTC. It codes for CASSSGTAPYEQYF.

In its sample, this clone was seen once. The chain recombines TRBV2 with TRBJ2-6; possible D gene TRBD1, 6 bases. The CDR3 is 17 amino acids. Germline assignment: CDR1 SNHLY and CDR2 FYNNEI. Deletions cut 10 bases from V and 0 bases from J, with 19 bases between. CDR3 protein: CATDLGQPSSGANVLTF. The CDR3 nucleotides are TGTGCCACCGATCTCGGACAGCCCTCCTCTGGGGCCAACGTCCTGACTTTC.

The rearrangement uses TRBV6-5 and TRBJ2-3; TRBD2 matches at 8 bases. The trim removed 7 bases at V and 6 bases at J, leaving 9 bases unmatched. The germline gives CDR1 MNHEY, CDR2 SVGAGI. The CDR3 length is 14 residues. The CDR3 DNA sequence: TGTGCCAGCAACCCCTCGCGGGGGGCTGATACGCAGTATTTT. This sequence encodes CASNPSRGADTQYF.